Listed below are T cell receptor beta chains from one sample, sequenced in a study of PD-L1 blockade in urothelial cancer. The data were produced by immunoSEQ multiplex PCR, yet TCRdb's version contains in-frame clones alone and is incomplete. Altogether about 36,000 clones are present, more than 80% being singletons, with the ten largest covering about 10%. Sequenced here: PBMCs, sampled around atezolizumab (anti-PD-L1) treatment. The receptors originated from a man between 35 and 55 years old with urothelial cancer. The CDR3 runs from the conserved cysteine through the conserved F or W. The D gene is left open where the match is weak. Some rows mark clone size as missing; the rest say once, few, many or name a class of expanded clone.

.	TRBJ2-1	TRBV4-1	TRBD1	TGCGCCAGCAGCCAACGAGCCGGGACAGAATACAATGAGCAGTTCTTC	CASSQRAGTEYNEQFF
.	TRBJ2-1	TRBV10-3	.	TGTGCCACCAGACTAGATTCCCCGAACAATGAGCAGTTCTTC	CATRLDSPNNEQFF
.	TRBJ2-5	TRBV6-1	TRBD1	TGTGCCAGCAGTGAGAGGGGGGCGGGACAGGGGGCAGGGAAGACCCAGTACTTC	CASSERGAGQGAGKTQYF
.	TRBJ2-1	TRBV25-1	.	TGTGCCAGCAGTGAATATGGGGGGAAGACCTTCTATGAGCAGTTCTTC	CASSEYGGKTFYEQFF
.	TRBJ1-1	TRBV7-4	TRBD1	TGTGCCAGCAGCCAGAACAGGGGGCGTGGGGTGGTCACTGAAGCTTTCTTT	CASSQNRGRGVVTEAFF
.	TRBJ2-3	TRBV2	TRBD2	TGTGCCAGCAGTGAAGAGTCGACTAGCGGGAGTAGAGATACGCAGTATTTT	CASSEESTSGSRDTQYF
.	TRBJ1-2	TRBV7-6	TRBD1	TGTGCCAGCAGCCGAAGTACGGGACAGTCACAATGGGCCTATGGCTACACCTTC	CASSRSTGQSQWAYGYTF
few	TRBJ2-3	TRBV27	TRBD2	TGTGCCGGAACGCCTAGCGGGAGGGACACAGATACGCAGTATTTT	CAGTPSGRDTDTQYF
.	TRBJ2-1	TRBV19	TRBD2	TGTGCCAGTAGTGAAGCGGGAGTTGGAGAGCAGTTCTTC	CASSEAGVGEQFF
.	TRBJ2-1	TRBV7-2	TRBD2	TGTGCCAGCAGCTCCCGACTGGGCGGGAGTAATGAGCAGTTCTTC	CASSSRLGGSNEQFF
.	TRBJ2-5	TRBV28	.	TGTGCCAGCAGTACAGGGACTAAAGAGACCCAGTACTTC	CASSTGTKETQYF
.	TRBJ2-5	TRBV25-1	.	TGTGCCAGCAGCTCTGGCGGCTTTGGGGAGACCCAGTACTTC	CASSSGGFGETQYF
.	TRBJ2-1	TRBV6-6	TRBD2	TGTGCCAGCAGTTACGGGGCGGGAGGGCAGAATGAGCAGTTCTTC	CASSYGAGGQNEQFF
few	TRBJ2-3	TRBV7-3	.	TGTGCCAGCAGCTTAACGTCTGGCGGCTCCTCTAGCACAGATACGCAGTATTTT	CASSLTSGGSSSTDTQYF
.	TRBJ2-7	TRBV19	.	TGTGCCAGTAGTGAATACAGGGGGGGCAACGAGCAGTACTTC	CASSEYRGGNEQYF
.	TRBJ2-1	TRBV11-3	TRBD2	TGTGCCAGCAGTGGGGGGGGAACCAATGAGCAGTTCTTC	CASSGGGTNEQFF
.	TRBJ1-1	TRBV19	.	TGTGCCAGTAGTATCGATTCCCGGGGGACTGAAGCTTTCTTT	CASSIDSRGTEAFF
.	TRBJ2-3	TRBV19	TRBD2	TGTGCCAGTAGGCCCAGCGGGAGCGCAGATACGCAGTATTTT	CASRPSGSADTQYF
.	TRBJ1-2	TRBV5-1	.	TGCGCCAGCAGCTTGGTCCCCGACTATGGCTACACCTTC	CASSLVPDYGYTF
.	TRBJ2-1	TRBV27	TRBD2	TGTGCCAGCAGCTTAAAACCGGGACTAGCGGGAGTAGGCTCCTACAATGAGCAGTTCTTC	CASSLKPGLAGVGSYNEQFF
few	TRBJ1-5	TRBV15	.	TGTGCCACCAGCAGAGATACGGGAGCTCATCAGCCCCAGCATTTT	CATSRDTGAHQPQHF
once	TRBJ1-1	TRBV2	.	TGTGCCACAAAGCAGGGATACACTGAAGCTTTCTTT	CATKQGYTEAFF
few	TRBJ1-5	TRBV23-1	.	TGCGCCAGCAGTCAAGGGGGGAGTCAGCCCCAGCATTTT	CASSQGGSQPQHF
.	TRBJ1-1	TRBV5-8	TRBD1	TGTGCCAGCAGCTTGGACAGGGGAAAGACTGAAGCTTTCTTT	CASSLDRGKTEAFF
once	TRBJ2-2	TRBV19	TRBD2	TGTGCCAGTAGTATTCTAGCGGGAGTCACCGGGGAGCTGTTTTTT	CASSILAGVTGELFF
.	TRBJ2-1	TRBV7-2	TRBD2	TGTGCCAGCAGCTTAGTGAGACTAGCGGGGCGGGGTGAGCAGTTCTTC	CASSLVRLAGRGEQFF
.	TRBJ2-5	TRBV6-6	TRBD1	TGTGCCAGTCAAACAGGGGGCACGGAGACCCAGTACTTC	CASQTGGTETQYF
.	TRBJ1-4	TRBV15	TRBD1	TGTGCCACCAGCAGAGGAGGACAGGGGGCGGCTAATGAAAAACTGTTTTTT	CATSRGGQGAANEKLFF
.	TRBJ2-7	TRBV4-3	.	TGCGCCAGCAGCCAAAAAGTGGGCGGGTACGAGCAGTACTTC	CASSQKVGGYEQYF
.	TRBJ2-1	TRBV19	.	TGTGCCAGTAGTATGCGCGGATTCTACAATGAGCAGTTCTTC	CASSMRGFYNEQFF
.	TRBJ1-2	TRBV20-1	.	TGCAGTGTGCCACATAACTATGGCTACACCTTC	CSVPHNYGYTF
.	TRBJ2-7	TRBV19	TRBD2	TGTGCCAGTAGTCCCCGAGTGACTAGCAAGCAGTACTTC	CASSPRVTSKQYF
.	TRBJ2-7	TRBV2	.	TGTGCCAGCAGTGGGCAGGGGTACGAGCAGTACTTC	CASSGQGYEQYF
.	TRBJ2-1	TRBV28	.	TGTGCCAGCAGTTTCGCGGGATTCTCCTACAATGAGCAGTTCTTC	CASSFAGFSYNEQFF
.	TRBJ1-5	TRBV18	.	TGTGCCAGCTCACTGGGCCCGGGGAATCAGCCCCAGCATTTT	CASSLGPGNQPQHF
.	TRBJ2-3	TRBV5-1	.	TGCGCCAGCAGCTTGGCGACAGGGACTAGCACAGATACGCAGTATTTT	CASSLATGTSTDTQYF
.	TRBJ1-4	TRBV19	.	TGTGCCAGTAGTCGCGGGAATGAAAAACTGTTTTTT	CASSRGNEKLFF
.	TRBJ1-1	TRBV7-8	.	TGTGCCAGCAGCTTAAGGGCCCCGACAGCTAACACTGAAGCTTTCTTT	CASSLRAPTANTEAFF
.	TRBJ1-5	TRBV5-8	TRBD1	TGTGCCAGCAGCTTACAGGGGTATAGCAATCAGCCCCAGCATTTT	CASSLQGYSNQPQHF
.	TRBJ1-3	TRBV10-1	TRBD1	TGCGCCAGCAGCCACAGGGGGGTAGTGAGGGGAAACACCATATATTTT	CASSHRGVVRGNTIYF
.	TRBJ1-4	TRBV28	TRBD1	TGTGCCAGCAGTCCTACAGGGGCGCCTAATGAAAAACTGTTTTTT	CASSPTGAPNEKLFF
.	TRBJ1-2	TRBV6-5	TRBD1	TGTGCCAGCAGTTATATTACAGGGGGCGGCATAGGCTACACCTTC	CASSYITGGGIGYTF
.	TRBJ2-3	TRBV5-1	TRBD2	TGCGCCAGCAGACCGGGACTAGCGGGAGGGGTAGATACGCAGTATTTT	CASRPGLAGGVDTQYF
few	TRBJ2-5	TRBV10-3	TRBD2	TGTGCCATCGGGGAGGGAGTCGGGGAGACCCAGTACTTC	CAIGEGVGETQYF
.	TRBJ2-1	TRBV19	TRBD1	TGTGCCAGTAGTGATGGCTCCGGGACAGGGGCTCATGAGCAGTTCTTC	CASSDGSGTGAHEQFF
.	TRBJ2-1	TRBV5-1	.	TGCGCCAGCAGCTTGGGTAAACGGGTCGATGAGCAGTTCTTC	CASSLGKRVDEQFF
few	TRBJ2-3	TRBV5-1	.	TGCGCCAGCAGCAGTACAGGGCCAGATACGCAGTATTTT	CASSSTGPDTQYF
.	TRBJ2-2	TRBV30	.	TGTGCCTGGAGTGTCGGCCACAGGGTTGACACCGGGGAGCTGTTTTTT	CAWSVGHRVDTGELFF